The 13 T cell receptor beta chains below were found in one sample sequenced in a study of OX40 agonist ivuxolimab in advanced cancers. Data came from immunoSEQ multiplex PCR; TCRdb stores just in-frame clones and leaves some out. The sample has some 5,100 clones, 50% to 70% seen once. Sample: CD4+ or CD8+ T cells sorted from blood, taken in a trial of the OX40 agonist ivuxolimab. Receptors were obtained from an adult with an advanced solid tumor such as melanoma, head and neck, liver or kidney cancer.

The V gene is TRBV7-9, the J gene TRBJ1-2; D remains ambiguous. This CDR3 comprises 13 residues. Germline V gene lookup returns CDR1 SEHNR and CDR2 FQNEAQ (reference sequence). V lost 2 bases and J 4 bases, leaving 8 bases between the germline ends. This CDR3 is CASSLLDTYGYTF. Here the CDR3 DNA reads TGTGCCAGCAGCTTACTAGACACCTATGGCTACACCTTC. The full variable domain, its missing parts supplied by reference TRBV7-9 and TRBJ1-2, is DTGVSQNPRHKITKRGQNVTFRCDPISEHNRLYWYRQTLGQGPEFLTYFQNEAQLEKSRLLSDRFSAERPKGSFSTLEIQRTEQGDSAMYLCASSLLDTYGYTFGSGTRLTVV.

This sequence joins TRBV29-1 and TRBJ2-7; D gene uncertain. The ends were cut back, 4 bases at V and 6 bases at J, with 10 bases in the middle. Germline V CDR1 and CDR2: SQVTM, ANQGSEA. The CDR3 spans 11 residues. CDR3 amino acids: CSVGSLSEQYF. In DNA form, the CDR3 reads TGCAGCGTTGGTAGTCTCAGCGAGCAGTACTTC.

The chain is built from TRBV4-2 and TRBJ2-2; D perhaps matches TRBD2 (5 bases). CDR3 size: 13 residues. Per the germline V gene, CDR1 is LGHNA and CDR2 is YNFKEQ. The ends were cut back, 6 bases at V and 1 base at J, with 6 bases in the middle. The CDR3 DNA reads as TGTGCCAGCAGACTAGGGAACACCGGGGAGCTGTTTTTT. Amino acid sequence: CASRLGNTGELFF.

This clone turned up a few times. J is TRBJ1-1 and V is TRBV6-1, with D hard to call. Germline V gene data show CDR1 as MNHNS and CDR2 as SASEGT. The V and J ends lost 5 bases and 2 bases respectively, with 9 bases between them. The length of the CDR3 is 13 residues. Here the CDR3 DNA reads TGTGCCAGCAGTCCAACAGAAAACACTGAAGCTTTCTTT. It encodes CASSPTENTEAFF.

As to this clone: The junction differs from germline at one of its ends, possibly a read error. The chain joins TRBV6-5 to TRBJ1-1; D uncertain. The CDR3 has 12 amino acids. The germline CDR1 and CDR2 sequences are MNHEY and SVGAGI. The CDR3 here is CATSDRGTEAFF. The CDR3 DNA is TGTGCCACCAGTGACCGGGGCACTGAAGCTTTCTTT.

J is TRBJ2-7 and V is TRBV10-3; D is perhaps TRBD1 (6 bases). This CDR3 comprises 13 residues. CDR1 ENHRY and CDR2 SYGVKD come from the germline V gene. Trimming pared 6 bases from V and 5 bases from J, leaving 14 bases between. This chain's CDR3 is CAISRDILDEQYF. The CDR3 DNA is TGTGCCATCAGCAGGGACATCCTGGACGAGCAGTACTTC.

The table lists this clone with a few counts. Here the CDR3 DNA reads TGTGCCAGCAGCTTAGAAGGGACAGCCTCAGGGTATGAGCAGTTCTTC. It translates to CASSLEGTASGYEQFF. The chain combines TRBV13 with TRBJ2-1; 7 nucleotides agree with TRBD1. V lost 1 base to trimming and J lost 8 bases; unmatched junction nucleotides: 11. CDR1 PRHDT and CDR2 FYEKMQ come from the germline V gene (reference sequence). This CDR3 is built from 16 residues.

This clone was detected only a few times. The rearrangement uses TRBV9 and TRBJ1-3; D remains ambiguous. The germline CDR1 and CDR2 sequences are SGDLS and YYNGEE. The CDR3 is 15 amino acids. Trimming pared 4 bases from V and 4 bases from J, leaving 15 bases between. The CDR3 region is CASSLDGGDGNTIYF. In nucleotides, the CDR3 is TGTGCCAGCAGCCTAGATGGTGGAGACGGAAACACCATATATTTT.

In its sample, this clone is medium-sized. The chain combines TRBV28 with TRBJ2-7; TRBD2 matches 7 bases. The CDR3 totals 14 residues. V was pared by 7 bases and J by 0 bases, with 6 bases of the junction left unmatched. The germline gives CDR1 MDHEN, CDR2 SYDVKM. The chain's CDR3 is CASKYGGSSYEQYF. The DNA of the CDR3 is TGTGCCAGCAAATACGGCGGGAGCTCCTACGAGCAGTACTTC.

V usage is TRBV10-3 and J usage is TRBJ1-5; no firm D call. V was clipped by 6 bases and J by 0 bases, with 9 bases between them. The CDR3 contains 14 residues. Per germline, CDR1 ENHRY and CDR2 SYGVKD. The DNA for the CDR3 is TGTGCCATCAGCCCCGAGGGTAGCAATCAGCCCCAGCATTTT. Translation gives CAISPEGSNQPQHF.

The chain employs TRBV5-4 and TRBJ2-7; D may be TRBD1 (6 bases). Germline V gene sequence: CDR1 SGHNT, CDR2 YYREEE (reference sequence). The CDR3 has 15 residues. Trimming pared 5 bases from V and 3 bases from J, leaving 18 bases between. This CDR3 is CASRLTGLEDYEQYF. The CDR3 DNA reads as TGTGCCAGCAGACTCACAGGGCTGGAGGACTACGAGCAGTACTTC.

This clone was found once. The V and J genes are TRBV6-1 and TRBJ2-7; TRBD1 matches at 7 bases. CDR1 is MNHNS, CDR2 SASEGT, per germline. Losses at the gene ends were 4 bases for V and 3 bases for J; bases not matched to a gene: 9. The length of the CDR3 is 15 residues. DNA for the CDR3: TGTGCCAGCAGTGGCGACAGGGCCACCTTCTACGAGCAGTACTTC. Amino acids: CASSGDRATFYEQYF.

J is TRBJ1-5 and V is TRBV4-1; TRBD1 aligns across 8 bases. Germline V lookup: CDR1 MGHRA, CDR2 YSYEKL. V lost 0 bases, J lost 6 bases, and 7 bases stayed unmatched. The CDR3 extends over 16 amino acids. CDR3 nucleotides: TGCGCCAGCAGCCAAGAGTGGGCAGGGGGCCGTCAGCCCCAGCATTTT. This sequence encodes CASSQEWAGGRQPQHF.